The rows below give T cell receptor beta chains drawn from one sample of a study of blood T cells in healthy people across ages. TCRdb redid the calling of the 5' RACE reads with MiXCR, one entry per CDR3 protein. The sample includes almost 550,000 distinct CDR3 sequences, less than 25% of them seen just once. The same data also contributed to another study, on T cells of mothers and their children.

The sample taken for sequencing was blood. These TCRs come from a boy between 5 and 17 years old in good health. The CDR3 runs from the conserved cysteine through the conserved F or W. The order of the fields is CDR3 protein, V gene, clone size. Rows may omit the clone size; those that give it use once, few, many or a size class.

CDR3 protein: CASSIDHLSSYEQYF; V gene: TRBV19; clone size: many
CDR3 protein: CASSLGQAGSPLHF; V gene: TRBV7-7; clone size: few
CDR3 protein: CASSFREVGNQPQHF; V gene: TRBV28; clone size: few
CDR3 protein: CASSQAANLFF; V gene: TRBV14; clone size: -
CDR3 protein: CASSVTGLAGGETQYF; V gene: TRBV9; clone size: few
CDR3 protein: CASSLSYRTGDNEQFF; V gene: TRBV7-6; clone size: -
CDR3 protein: CASSTRRGNTGELFF; V gene: TRBV18; clone size: -
CDR3 protein: CASRDDFSYEQYF; V gene: TRBV4-2; clone size: -
CDR3 protein: CSARDTGTGGVWTEAFF; V gene: TRBV20-1; clone size: -
CDR3 protein: CASSEAVRSMDIQYF; V gene: TRBV6-1; clone size: -
CDR3 protein: CASSFERGVYTGELFF; V gene: TRBV12-3/TRBV12-4; clone size: few
CDR3 protein: CASSLGATKNIQYF; V gene: TRBV28; clone size: many
CDR3 protein: CASSSIPGRSFGEQFF; V gene: TRBV12-3/TRBV12-4; clone size: few
CDR3 protein: CASSRGPTEYGYTF; V gene: TRBV6-2/TRBV6-3; clone size: -
CDR3 protein: CASSLGRGMNTGELFF; V gene: TRBV7-8; clone size: many
CDR3 protein: CASSLSRVHGYTF; V gene: TRBV5-1; clone size: -
CDR3 protein: CASIDSYNPPLHF; V gene: TRBV28; clone size: -
CDR3 protein: CASSHGLGSYEQYF; V gene: TRBV7-8; clone size: -
CDR3 protein: CASHGALDEKLFF; V gene: TRBV28; clone size: -
CDR3 protein: CASRKKGMDEQFF; V gene: TRBV7-2; clone size: -
CDR3 protein: CASSQTTSGPYYEQYF; V gene: TRBV14; clone size: -
CDR3 protein: CASSVGPPPDTQYF; V gene: TRBV9; clone size: -